This TCR beta chain was profiled in a study of early T cells in non-severe SARS-CoV-2 infection. TCRdb ran MiXCR on the 5' RACE reads and lists one entry per CDR3 protein. Altogether some 80,000 distinct CDR3 sequences are present, roughly 12% being singletons, with the ten largest covering 15% to 17%. Trimming took 6 bases from V and 5 from J, leaving 13 bases between them. The CDR3 is 13 amino acids. The V and J genes are TRBV12-3 or TRBV12-4 and TRBJ1-2, with D possibly being TRBD1 (5 bases). The receptor was derived from an adult who was a healthcare worker with PCR-confirmed SARS-CoV-2 infection or an uninfected control (not recorded which). The donor label of this sample is uncertain. The sequencing here drew on whole blood, taken at baseline. The chain's CDR3 is CASSPTVVYGYTF. In DNA, the CDR3 is TGTGCCAGCAGCCCGACAGTAGTTTATGGCTACACCTTC.